Listed below are T cell receptor beta chains from one sample, sequenced in a study of T cell responses to AZD1222 COVID-19 vaccine. The repertoire was sequenced with immunoSEQ multiplex PCR; TCRdb's copy has only in-frame clones and lacks some. The sample lists tens of thousands of clones; 90% were seen once. The sequenced sample was peripheral blood, obtained on day 0 of AZD1222 vaccination. Receptors were obtained from an adult in good health. Both conserved end residues are part of each CDR3. The D gene is left open where the match is weak. Not all rows give a size; the values are once, few, many and, for expanded clones, a class.

.,TRBJ1-1,TRBV5-4,.,TGTGCCAGCAGCTCAGGCGGCAGGGGGAACACTGAAGCTTTCTTT,CASSSGGRGNTEAFF
.,TRBJ2-1,TRBV7-2,.,TGTGCCAGCAGCTTAGCCAATAGGAATGAGCAGTTCTTC,CASSLANRNEQFF
.,TRBJ1-4,TRBV28,.,TGTGCCACAGGGAGGACGAATGAAAAACTGTTTTTT,CATGRTNEKLFF
.,TRBJ1-2,TRBV7-9,TRBD1,TGTGCCAGCGCTGAGGGACAGGGGTTCTATGGCTACACCTTC,CASAEGQGFYGYTF
.,TRBJ2-3,TRBV5-1,TRBD2,TGCGCCAGCAGCCTGACCGGGACTAGCAGCACAGATACGCAGTATTTT,CASSLTGTSSTDTQYF
.,TRBJ2-7,TRBV6-5,TRBD1,TGTGCCAGCAGTTACTCTGACAGGGGCTACGAGCAGTACTTC,CASSYSDRGYEQYF
.,TRBJ1-4,TRBV18,.,TGTGCCAGCTCACCGCTGAGGGCAACTAATGAAAAACTGTTTTTT,CASSPLRATNEKLFF
.,TRBJ2-3,TRBV3-1/TRBV3-2,TRBD2,TGTGCCAGCAGCCAAGAGGCTAGCGGGGGGGCATTCTCGCAGTATTTT,CASSQEASGGAFSQYF
.,TRBJ2-5,TRBV5-6,TRBD2,TGTGCCAGCAGACCCTCCGGGACTAGCGTGGAGACCCAGTACTTC,CASRPSGTSVETQYF
.,TRBJ2-5,TRBV10-3,TRBD1,TGTGCCATCAGTATGGGGACAGGGGGCGGACAAGAGACCCAGTACTTC,CAISMGTGGGQETQYF
.,TRBJ2-6,TRBV28,.,TGTGCCAGCAGCGGCAGGGCAGTTCTCTCTGGGGCCAACGTCCTGACTTTC,CASSGRAVLSGANVLTF
.,TRBJ1-1,TRBV30,.,TGTGCCTGGAGTAGACGGAACACTGAAGCTTTCTTT,CAWSRRNTEAFF
.,TRBJ1-1,TRBV3-1/TRBV3-2,.,TGTGCCAGCAGCCAGCTCAGCGGGGGCACTGAAGCTTTCTTT,CASSQLSGGTEAFF
.,TRBJ2-1,TRBV10-3,TRBD2,TGTGCCATCAGTAGAGAATTACTAGCGGGGGGCAACAATGAGCAGTTCTTC,CAISRELLAGGNNEQFF
few,TRBJ2-2,TRBV11-1,.,TGTGCCAGCTCCCAGGCGGGTTTCACCGGGGAGCTGTTTTTT,CASSQAGFTGELFF
once,TRBJ2-5,TRBV5-1,TRBD1,TGCGCCAGCAGCGCCCAGGGACAGGGGGACGTCCAGTACTTC,CASSAQGQGDVQYF
.,TRBJ1-2,TRBV6-5,.,TGTGCCAGCACACGGGCAGGGCAACTGCTCAGCTACACCTTC,CASTRAGQLLSYTF
.,TRBJ2-3,TRBV2,TRBD1,TGTGCCAGCAGATACTCGACAGGGAGCACGGGGGATACGCAGTATTTT,CASRYSTGSTGDTQYF
.,TRBJ2-4,TRBV21-1,.,TGTGCCAGCAGCAAAGATTGGGGAGCCAAAAACATTCAGTACTTC,CASSKDWGAKNIQYF
.,TRBJ2-1,TRBV24-1,.,TGTGCCACCAGTGACAGAAACAGGGGGGGGTACAATGAGCAGTTCTTC,CATSDRNRGGYNEQFF
.,TRBJ1-1,TRBV19,.,TGTGCCAGTAGTATCACCGGGGGCACTGAAGCTTTCTTT,CASSITGGTEAFF
few,TRBJ1-4,TRBV27,TRBD1,TGTGCCAGCAGGAGGAGACAGGGAACTAATGAAAAACTGTTTTTT,CASRRRQGTNEKLFF
.,TRBJ2-1,TRBV3-1/TRBV3-2,.,TGTGCCAGCAGCCAATTCCCTGGGGGGCACAATGAGCAGTTCTTC,CASSQFPGGHNEQFF
.,TRBJ1-2,TRBV5-1,TRBD1,TGCGCCAGCACTCCTAATGCAGGGGGATACTATGGCTACACCTTC,CASTPNAGGYYGYTF
.,TRBJ2-7,TRBV7-2,TRBD1,TGTGCCAGCAGCTTAGTTTGGACAGGACAATACGAGCAGTACTTC,CASSLVWTGQYEQYF
.,TRBJ1-5,TRBV5-1,TRBD1,TGCGCCAGCAGCACCAACAGGGGGAAGAGCAATCAGCCCCAGCATTTT,CASSTNRGKSNQPQHF
.,TRBJ2-5,TRBV3-1/TRBV3-2,TRBD2,TGTGCCAGCAGCCATTCGCGTCTGACTAGCCCCGAGACCCAGTACTTC,CASSHSRLTSPETQYF
.,TRBJ1-4,TRBV15,.,TGTGCCACCAGCAGAGCTCCTGCAACTAATGAAAAACTGTTTTTT,CATSRAPATNEKLFF
.,TRBJ1-2,TRBV7-2,TRBD1,TGTGCCAGCAGCACTTCAGGGGGCCCCCTTCCCACCTTC,CASSTSGGPLPTF
.,TRBJ1-5,TRBV19,TRBD1,TGTGCCAGTACCCTATTTTTCGGGACAGGGGGGGGTCAGCCCCAGCATTTT,CASTLFFGTGGGQPQHF
.,TRBJ1-1,TRBV12-2,.,TGTGCAAGTCGCTTTAACTGCCTGAACACTGAAGCTTTCTTT,CASRFNCLNTEAFF
.,TRBJ1-1,TRBV19,.,TGTGCCAGTAGTATTCCGGCAGTGAACACTGAAGCTTTCTTT,CASSIPAVNTEAFF
.,TRBJ2-7,TRBV3-1/TRBV3-2,.,TGTGCCAGCAGCCAAGGGAGGTACGAGCAGTACTTC,CASSQGRYEQYF
.,TRBJ1-3,TRBV28,.,TGTGCCAGCAGTTTAGAATGGGGGGCTGGAAACACCATATATTTT,CASSLEWGAGNTIYF
.,TRBJ2-2,TRBV18,TRBD2,TGTGCCAGCTCACCGACTCGGCGGGGGGCGGACACCGGGGAGCTGTTTTTT,CASSPTRRGADTGELFF
.,TRBJ2-5,TRBV5-1,TRBD2,TGCGCCAGCAGCTTAGCGGGGGGGCTGGAGACCCAGTACTTC,CASSLAGGLETQYF
.,TRBJ2-3,TRBV28,.,TGTGCCAGCAGCCGGCGAAGGGGGGGAACAGATACGCAGTATTTT,CASSRRRGGTDTQYF
.,TRBJ1-1,TRBV7-2,.,TGTGCCAGCAGCTCGGGAGCAGTGAACACTGAAGCTTTCTTT,CASSSGAVNTEAFF
.,TRBJ2-4,TRBV2,.,TGTGCCAGCAGAACAGACGGTGACATTCAGTACTTC,CASRTDGDIQYF
few,TRBJ2-7,TRBV19,TRBD2,TGTGCCAGTAGTATAACCAGCGGGGGGATCTACGAGCAGTACTTC,CASSITSGGIYEQYF
few,TRBJ1-6,TRBV7-3,TRBD1,TGTGCCAGCAGCTTAGAGGACAGGGGTAATTCACCCCTCCACTTT,CASSLEDRGNSPLHF
.,TRBJ2-3,TRBV19,.,TGTGCCAGTAGTATCCCAGGGTTAGGCACAGATACGCAGTATTTT,CASSIPGLGTDTQYF
once,TRBJ1-5,TRBV19,.,TGTGCCAGTAGTATAGTGCGGCAGGGGCATCAGCCCCAGCATTTT,CASSIVRQGHQPQHF
.,TRBJ1-2,TRBV28,TRBD1,TGTGCCAGCAGTTTAGGGTACGGACAGGGGGCCTTCGGCTACACCTTC,CASSLGYGQGAFGYTF
.,TRBJ2-3,TRBV3-1/TRBV3-2,TRBD2,TGTGCCAGCAGCCAACTAGCGGGGGGGCGGCAGTATTTT,CASSQLAGGRQYF
.,TRBJ1-1,TRBV18,.,TGTGCCAGCTCACCCGGCTTGAACAGCCAGACTGAAGCTTTCTTT,CASSPGLNSQTEAFF
.,TRBJ1-4,TRBV5-6,.,TGTGCCAGCAGCTTTAGAGAGGGCCTTAATGAAAAACTGTTTTTT,CASSFREGLNEKLFF
.,TRBJ2-2,TRBV5-1,.,TGCGCCAGCAGCTTCAGGGGAGGGGACGGGGAGCTGTTTTTT,CASSFRGGDGELFF